Listed below are T cell receptor beta chains from one sample, sequenced in a study of blood T cell repertoires in COVID-19. Method: immunoSEQ multiplex PCR; TCRdb's copy keeps in-frame clones and lacks some. This sample yields about 83,000 clones, of which around 90% are seen a single time; 45% belongs to the top ten. Sequences were obtained from peripheral blood. The source is a human donor in a cohort sampled during active COVID-19. Both conserved end residues are part of each CDR3. Each record gives: CDR3 length, V gene, D gene, clone size, J gene, CDR3 protein, CDR3 DNA. The D gene is left open where the match is weak. Not all rows give a size; the values are once, few, many and, for expanded clones, a class.

16	TRBV2	.	once	TRBJ2-3	CASSGGRGGRADTQYF	TGTGCCAGCAGCGGGGGGCGGGGTGGTAGGGCAGATACGCAGTATTTT
18	TRBV7-9	.	.	TRBJ2-7	CASSALGRGDKNSYEQYF	TGTGCCAGCAGCGCCCTTGGTCGGGGGGACAAAAACTCCTACGAGCAGTACTTC
15	TRBV19	.	.	TRBJ1-6	CASTLSTGQDSPLHF	TGTGCCAGTACCCTATCAACAGGGCAGGATTCACCCCTCCACTTT
15	TRBV5-1	TRBD2	.	TRBJ2-1	CASSKLAGGPNEQFF	TGCGCCAGCAGCAAACTAGCGGGAGGGCCCAATGAGCAGTTCTTC
14	TRBV2	.	few	TRBJ1-1	CASSEEGGQTEAFF	TGTGCCAGCAGTGAAGAGGGGGGGCAGACCGAAGCTTTCTTT
15	TRBV29-1	TRBD1	.	TRBJ2-1	CSVEDPGQGNNEQFF	TGCAGCGTTGAAGATCCCGGACAGGGTAACAATGAGCAGTTCTTC
11	TRBV24-1	.	.	TRBJ2-1	CATSAHYEQFF	TGTGCCACCAGTGCCCATTATGAGCAGTTCTTC
13	TRBV4-3	.	.	TRBJ2-5	CASSPDTGATQYF	TGCGCCAGCAGCCCTGACACGGGAGCGACCCAGTACTTC
14	TRBV6-2/TRBV6-3	.	.	TRBJ2-7	CASSSTTATYEQYF	TGTGCCAGCAGTTCAACGACAGCCACCTACGAGCAGTACTTC
18	TRBV9	TRBD1	.	TRBJ2-3	CASSVATGRGRGTDTQYF	TGTGCCAGCAGCGTAGCTACGGGAAGGGGGCGTGGCACAGATACGCAGTATTTT
14	TRBV7-7	.	.	TRBJ2-2	CASSLGANTGELFF	TGTGCCAGCAGCCTAGGGGCCAACACCGGGGAGCTGTTTTTT
11	TRBV28	.	.	TRBJ2-7	CASTSSYEQYF	TGTGCCAGCACCTCCTCCTACGAGCAGTACTTC
16	TRBV6-5	TRBD2	.	TRBJ2-3	CASSYSGLAGGGAQYF	TGTGCCAGCAGTTACTCCGGACTAGCGGGAGGCGGTGCGCAGTATTTT
16	TRBV5-1	TRBD2	.	TRBJ2-2	CASIPPGTIDTGELFF	TGCGCCAGCATCCCCCCCGGGACTATCGACACCGGGGAGCTGTTTTTT
14	TRBV4-3	TRBD2	.	TRBJ2-5	CASSQLGAGETQYF	TGCGCCAGCAGCCAATTGGGAGCGGGGGAGACCCAGTACTTC
15	TRBV18	TRBD1	.	TRBJ1-1	CASSPFGQGNTEAFF	TGTGCCAGCTCACCGTTCGGACAGGGGAACACTGAAGCTTTCTTT
15	TRBV19	TRBD2	.	TRBJ2-7	CASSPRLAVSYEQYF	TGTGCCAGTAGTCCCCGACTAGCGGTATCCTACGAGCAGTACTTC
17	TRBV7-2	.	.	TRBJ1-3	CASSLGQGPYSGNTIYF	TGTGCCAGCAGCTTAGGCCAGGGGCCCTACTCTGGAAACACCATATATTTT
15	TRBV6-5	.	.	TRBJ2-2	CASRPKSVNTGELFF	TGTGCCAGCAGGCCCAAGAGCGTGAACACCGGGGAGCTGTTTTTT
15	TRBV7-9	TRBD2	.	TRBJ2-1	CASSSASGGAYEQFF	TGTGCCAGCAGCTCCGCCAGCGGGGGGGCCTATGAGCAGTTCTTC
16	TRBV9	TRBD2	.	TRBJ2-3	CASSVASGGAGNTQYF	TGTGCCAGCAGCGTAGCGAGCGGGGGGGCGGGAAATACGCAGTATTTT
15	TRBV19	.	.	TRBJ1-2	CASSKNSLSDYGYTF	TGTGCCAGTAGTAAGAACTCACTTTCCGACTATGGCTACACCTTC
22	TRBV5-1	TRBD2	few	TRBJ2-3	CASSLDIGRGGLAGSTTDTQYF	TGCGCCAGCAGCCTGGACATTGGTAGGGGGGGACTAGCGGGATCGACCACAGATACGCAGTATTTT
17	TRBV5-1	TRBD1	once	TRBJ2-5	CASSLDPTGGMLETQYF	TGCGCCAGCAGCTTGGACCCTACAGGGGGCATGTTGGAGACCCAGTACTTC
15	TRBV28	TRBD1	.	TRBJ1-2	CASSPGTAEYYGYTF	TGTGCCAGCAGTCCAGGGACAGCAGAATACTATGGCTACACCTTC
14	TRBV18	.	.	TRBJ1-2	CASSPFKGGIGYTF	TGTGCCAGCTCACCATTTAAAGGGGGTATTGGCTACACCTTC
13	TRBV5-4	.	.	TRBJ2-5	CASSLELAETQYF	TGTGCCAGCAGCTTGGAGCTAGCGGAGACCCAGTACTTC
12	TRBV3-1/TRBV3-2	.	.	TRBJ2-7	CASSQAPGEQYF	TGTGCCAGCAGCCAAGCTCCGGGCGAGCAGTACTTC
16	TRBV7-2	.	.	TRBJ2-3	CASSLVGAEGTDTQYF	TGTGCCAGCAGCTTAGTCGGAGCGGAGGGGACAGATACGCAGTATTTT
13	TRBV28	.	.	TRBJ2-3	CASGGGRTDTQYF	TGTGCCAGCGGGGGGGGGCGCACAGATACGCAGTATTTT